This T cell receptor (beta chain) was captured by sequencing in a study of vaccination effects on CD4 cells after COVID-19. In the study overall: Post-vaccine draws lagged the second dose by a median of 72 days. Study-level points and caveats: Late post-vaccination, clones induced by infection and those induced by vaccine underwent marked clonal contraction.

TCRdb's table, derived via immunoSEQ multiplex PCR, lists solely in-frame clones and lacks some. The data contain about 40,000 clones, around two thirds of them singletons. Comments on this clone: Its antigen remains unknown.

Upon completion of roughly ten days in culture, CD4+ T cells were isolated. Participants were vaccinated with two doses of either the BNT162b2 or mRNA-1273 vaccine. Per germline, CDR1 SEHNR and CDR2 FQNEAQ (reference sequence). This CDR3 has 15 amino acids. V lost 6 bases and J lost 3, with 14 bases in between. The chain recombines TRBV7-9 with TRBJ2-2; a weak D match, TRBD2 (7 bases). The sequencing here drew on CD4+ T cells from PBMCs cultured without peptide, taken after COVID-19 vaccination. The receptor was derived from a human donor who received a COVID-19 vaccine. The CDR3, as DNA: TGTGCCAGCAGAAGCGGGACACTTTACACCGGGGAGCTGTTTTTT. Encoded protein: CASRSGTLYTGELFF.